This T cell receptor (beta chain) is from a study of OX40 agonist ivuxolimab in advanced cancers. Study findings and constraints: Clonal expansion from baseline to week 6 occurred in both CD4+ and CD8+ T cells. Certain nonresponders likewise exhibited a low normalized T-cell clonal expansion.

This table comes from immunoSEQ multiplex PCR, and its TCRdb copy is limited to in-frame clones, with some not included. This sample carries fewer than 65,000 clones, about 80% of them seen once, and the ten largest clones take 3.9%. Between the trimmed V and J ends, which lost 5 bases and 1 base, there was a span of 14 bases. CDR1 and CDR2 (germline): LNHNV, YYDKDF (reference sequence). CDR3 size: 15 residues. Worth noting for this clone: Its specificity is not known.

The clonotype originates from an adult with an advanced solid tumor such as melanoma, head and neck, liver or kidney cancer. This specimen was CD4+ or CD8+ T cells sorted from blood, taken in a trial of the OX40 agonist ivuxolimab. The rearrangement joins TRBV15 to TRBJ1-1; a possible D gene is TRBD1 (6 bases). CDR3 sequence: CATSEGNRENTEAFF. In nucleotides, the CDR3 is TGTGCCACCAGCGAGGGGAACAGGGAGAACACTGAAGCTTTCTTT. Filled out from reference TRBV15 and TRBJ1-1, the complete variable domain reads DAMVIQNPRYQVTQFGKPVTLSCSQTLNHNVMYWYQQKSSQAPKLLFHYYDKDFNNEADTPDNFQSRRPNTSFCFLDIRSPGLGDTAMYLCATSEGNRENTEAFFGQGTRLTVV.